This T cell receptor (beta chain) was captured by sequencing in a study of blood T cell repertoires in COVID-19. Sequencing used immunoSEQ multiplex PCR; TCRdb keeps in-frame clones, though not all of them. The sample consists of 250,000 to 300,000 clones, just over 85% of them appearing once. V lost 0 bases and J 0 bases, leaving 6 bases between the germline ends. Germline CDR1 is SQVTM and CDR2 is ANQGSEA. The CDR3 spans 14 residues. The clonotype was recovered from a man between 18 and 35 years old who had recovered from COVID-19. This chain connects TRBV29-1 to TRBJ2-4; possible D gene TRBD1, 6 bases. Sequencing input: PBMCs or T cells enriched from blood (not recorded which). The CDR3 loop is CSVEEGAAKNIQYF. CDR3 nucleotide sequence: TGCAGCGTTGAAGAGGGGGCAGCCAAAAACATTCAGTACTTC. The full variable domain, with the rest looked up from reference TRBV29-1 and TRBJ2-4, is SAVISQKPSRDICQRGTSLTIQCQVDSQVTMMFWYRQQPGQSLTLIATANQGSEATYESGFVIDKFPISRPNLTFSTLTVSNMSPEDSSIYLCSVEEGAAKNIQYFGAGTRLSVL.